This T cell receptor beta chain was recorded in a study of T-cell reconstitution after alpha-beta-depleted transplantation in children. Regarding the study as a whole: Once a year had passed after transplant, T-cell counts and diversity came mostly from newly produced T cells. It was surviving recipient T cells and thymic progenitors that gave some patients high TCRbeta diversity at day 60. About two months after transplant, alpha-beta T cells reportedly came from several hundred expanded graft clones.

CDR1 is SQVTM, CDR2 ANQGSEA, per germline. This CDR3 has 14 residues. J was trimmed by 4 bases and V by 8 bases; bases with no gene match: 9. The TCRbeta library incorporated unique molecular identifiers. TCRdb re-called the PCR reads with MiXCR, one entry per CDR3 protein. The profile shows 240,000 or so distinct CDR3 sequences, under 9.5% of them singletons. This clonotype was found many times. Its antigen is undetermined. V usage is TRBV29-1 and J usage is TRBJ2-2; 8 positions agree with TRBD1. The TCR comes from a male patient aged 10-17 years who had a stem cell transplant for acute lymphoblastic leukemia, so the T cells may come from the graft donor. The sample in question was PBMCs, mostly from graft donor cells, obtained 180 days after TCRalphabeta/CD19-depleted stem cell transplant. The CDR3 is CSSRQGRSTGELFF. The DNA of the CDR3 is TGCAGCTCCCGACAGGGGAGGTCCACCGGGGAGCTGTTTTTT.